The clone carrying this TCR beta chain was counted between two and nine times. The target antigen is unknown. This entry belongs to a study of T cells in Graves' hyperthyroidism and ophthalmopathy. Regions amplified from RNA transcripts were the TCR beta CDR3 regions. The primer set for the first-round RT-PCR of the TCR CDR3 was HTBI. Via MiXCR, TCRdb re-called the multiplex PCR reads, giving one row per CDR3 protein. The sample shows roughly 710,000 distinct CDR3 sequences, under 45% of them seen only once. Whole-study findings and limits: Most clonotypes expanded in thyroid above 0.001 were likewise present in blood.

CDR1 SEHNR and CDR2 FQNEAQ come from the germline V gene (reference sequence). The V and J ends lost 6 bases and 1 base respectively, with 18 bases between them. The CDR3 contains 16 residues. The hyperthyroidism was newly diagnosed and had lasted under 2 months; the patients were aged 18 to 65. The V gene is TRBV7-9, the J gene TRBJ2-5; D is undetermined. Sequencing was carried out using blood. This clonotype was obtained from a woman aged 35 to 49 with Graves' hyperthyroidism. This chain's CDR3 is CASSPPRKRLQETQYF. The CDR3 DNA sequence: TGTGCCAGCAGTCCCCCCAGGAAAAGGCTCCAAGAGACCCAGTACTTC.